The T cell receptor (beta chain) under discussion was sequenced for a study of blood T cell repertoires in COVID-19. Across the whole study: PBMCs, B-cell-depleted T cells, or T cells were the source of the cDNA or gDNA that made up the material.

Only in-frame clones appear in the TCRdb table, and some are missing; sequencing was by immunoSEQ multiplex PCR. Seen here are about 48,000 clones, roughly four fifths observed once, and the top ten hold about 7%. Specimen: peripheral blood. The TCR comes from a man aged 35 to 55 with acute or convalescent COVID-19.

In DNA form, the CDR3 reads TGCGCCAGCAGCCAAGGCCAGTCTGCAACTAATGAAAAACTGTTTTTT. Protein: CASSQGQSATNEKLFF. The V gene is TRBV4-3, the J gene TRBJ1-4; D unresolved. Germline values: CDR1 LGHNA, CDR2 YSLEER. The CDR3 runs to 16 residues. Trimming left V 1 base short and J 0 bases short, with 9 bases between.